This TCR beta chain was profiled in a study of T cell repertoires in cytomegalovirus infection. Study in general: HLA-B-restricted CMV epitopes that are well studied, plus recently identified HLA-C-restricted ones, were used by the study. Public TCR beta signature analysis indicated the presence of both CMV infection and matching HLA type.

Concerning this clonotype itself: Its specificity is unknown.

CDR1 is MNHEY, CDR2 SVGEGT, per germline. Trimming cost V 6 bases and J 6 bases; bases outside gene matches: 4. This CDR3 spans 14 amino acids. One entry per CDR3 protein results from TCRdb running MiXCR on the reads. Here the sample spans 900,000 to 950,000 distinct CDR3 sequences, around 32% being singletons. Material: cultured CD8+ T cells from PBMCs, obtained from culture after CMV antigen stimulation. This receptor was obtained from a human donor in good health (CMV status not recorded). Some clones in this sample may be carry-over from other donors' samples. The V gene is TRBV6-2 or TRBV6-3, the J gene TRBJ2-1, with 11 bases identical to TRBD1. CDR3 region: CASRGTGGANEQFF. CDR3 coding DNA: TGTGCCAGCAGAGGGACAGGGGGGGCCAATGAGCAGTTCTTC.